The rows below give T cell receptor beta chains drawn from one sample of a study of beta chain features in type 1 diabetes. Profiled with immunoSEQ multiplex PCR; TCRdb holds only in-frame clones, not every one. Seen here are 300,000 to 350,000 clones, about 19% observed once, and the top ten hold 0.035% to 0.05%. The sequenced material came from naive CD4+ T cells from blood. The receptors stem from a woman aged 18-30 years in good health. CDR3s include the opening cysteine and the closing phenylalanine or tryptophan. The D gene is left open where the match is weak. Size is stated for part of the rows, as once, few or many counts, or as a class when the clone is expanded.

>TRBD1|TRBV10-3|TRBJ1-1|few
TGTGCCATCTCGGGACAGGGAGGCACTGAAGCTTTCTTT
CAISGQGGTEAFF
>-|TRBV20-1|TRBJ1-4|-
TGCAGTGCTAGTAGCCGAGGAAAACTGTTTTTT
CSASSRGKLFF
>-|TRBV2|TRBJ2-3|-
TGTGCCAGCGCGCGGGACTCTAGCACAGATACGCAGTATTTT
CASARDSSTDTQYF
>-|TRBV9|TRBJ2-3|-
TGTGCCAGCAGTCCGGGACAAACCTTCACAGATACGCAGTATTTT
CASSPGQTFTDTQYF
>-|TRBV15|TRBJ1-1|-
TGTGCCACCAGCAGAGAAATCAGGGGCGTGAACACTGAAGCTTTCTTT
CATSREIRGVNTEAFF
>TRBD1|TRBV30|TRBJ1-2|-
TGTGCCTGGCGTGGGGACAGGGGACATGGCTACACCTTC
CAWRGDRGHGYTF
>TRBD1|TRBV5-4|TRBJ2-6|few
TGTGCCAGCAGCTCAGCCCAGGGGGCGGGTGGGGCCAACGTCCTGACTTTC
CASSSAQGAGGANVLTF
>TRBD1|TRBV10-3|TRBJ2-7|few
TGTGCCATCAGTGAAAGGGACAGGAGATCCTACGAGCAGTACTTC
CAISERDRRSYEQYF
>TRBD2|TRBV9|TRBJ2-3|few
TGTGCCAGCAGCGTAGGTGGCGGGAGAATGGCAGATACGCAGTATTTT
CASSVGGGRMADTQYF
>TRBD1|TRBV4-2|TRBJ1-3|-
TGTGCCAGCAGCCAGGGGGACAGCTCTGGAAACACCATATATTTT
CASSQGDSSGNTIYF
>TRBD2|TRBV7-2|TRBJ2-1|-
TGTGCCAGCAGCTTAGGAGATGGGGGACTAGGAAATGAGCAGTTCTTC
CASSLGDGGLGNEQFF
>TRBD1|TRBV2|TRBJ2-7|-
TGTGCCAGCAGCTCTGGGACAGGGTGGGTCTACGAGCAGTACTTC
CASSSGTGWVYEQYF
>TRBD1|TRBV7-9|TRBJ1-6|few
TGTGCCAGCAGCTCAGGACAGGGAGGGAAGGCCCTCCACTTT
CASSSGQGGKALHF
>-|TRBV6-6|TRBJ2-1|-
TGTGCCAGCAGTTACTCCGAGGGGGAGCTACTCTTC
CASSYSEGELLF
>-|TRBV5-6|TRBJ1-1|-
TGTGCCAGCAGCAAAGCCGGGAGGGCCACTGAAGCTTTCTTT
CASSKAGRATEAFF
>-|TRBV6-5|TRBJ2-6|few
TGTGCCAGCAGTTACTCTCGGTCCTCTGGGGCCAACGTCCTGACTTTC
CASSYSRSSGANVLTF
>TRBD1|TRBV29-1|TRBJ1-5|-
TGCAGCGTTGGAAACAGGGGGGGAGCCCAGCATTTT
CSVGNRGGAQHF
>-|TRBV30|TRBJ1-1|few
TGTGCCTGGAAGGCGGGGATAGCTCACACTGAAGCTTTCTTT
CAWKAGIAHTEAFF
>TRBD2|TRBV18|TRBJ2-7|-
TGTGCCAGCTCCACCAGCGGGGAAAGCTCCTACGAGCAGTACTTC
CASSTSGESSYEQYF